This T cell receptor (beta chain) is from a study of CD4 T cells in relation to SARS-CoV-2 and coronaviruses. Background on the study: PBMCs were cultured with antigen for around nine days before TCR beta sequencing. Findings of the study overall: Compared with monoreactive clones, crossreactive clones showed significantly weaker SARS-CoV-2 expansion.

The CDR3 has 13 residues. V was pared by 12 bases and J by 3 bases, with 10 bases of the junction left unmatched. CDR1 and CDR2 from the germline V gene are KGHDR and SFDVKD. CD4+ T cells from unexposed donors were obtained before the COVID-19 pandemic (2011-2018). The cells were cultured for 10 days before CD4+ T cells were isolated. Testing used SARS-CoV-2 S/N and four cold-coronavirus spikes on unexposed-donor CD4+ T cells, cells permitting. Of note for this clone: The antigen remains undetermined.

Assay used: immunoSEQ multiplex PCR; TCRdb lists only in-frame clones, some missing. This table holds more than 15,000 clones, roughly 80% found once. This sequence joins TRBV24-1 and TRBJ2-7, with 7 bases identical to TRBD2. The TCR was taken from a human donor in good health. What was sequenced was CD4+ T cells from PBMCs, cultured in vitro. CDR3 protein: CAPRGRGFYEQYF. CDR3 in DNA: TGTGCCCCCCGGGGGAGGGGATTCTACGAGCAGTACTTC.